Each of the 17 T cell receptor beta chains below was sequenced from the same sample in a study of blood T cell repertoires in COVID-19. Repertoires were generated with immunoSEQ multiplex PCR, while TCRdb's copy carries only in-frame clones and drops some. In the table there are tens of thousands of clones, around 80% of which are singletons. The source material was peripheral blood. These receptors all come from a man aged 45-60 years with active or convalescent COVID-19.

The chain employs TRBV4-1 and TRBJ2-1; 9 bases are a match to TRBD2. The germline V gene has CDR1 MGHRA and CDR2 YSYEKL. This CDR3 has 17 amino acids. After removal of 1 base from V and 8 bases from J, the junction contained 12 bases not matched to a gene. The CDR3 loop is CASSQGWTGLAGYEQFF. CDR3 coding DNA: TGCGCCAGCAGCCAAGGGTGGACTGGGCTAGCGGGGTATGAGCAGTTCTTC.

This sequence joins TRBV28 and TRBJ2-7, with 7 bases identical to TRBD1. There are 14 residues in the CDR3. Germline assignment: CDR1 MDHEN and CDR2 SYDVKM. V trimming: 4 bases; J trimming: 3 bases; junction bases outside the gene matches: 6. The CDR3 bases are TGTGCCAGCAGTTCTCCGACAGGGCACTACGAGCAGTACTTC. Translation gives CASSSPTGHYEQYF.

CDR3 protein: CASRGTANTEAFF. The CDR3 DNA is TGCGCCAGCAGAGGGACAGCGAACACTGAAGCTTTCTTT. The chain combines TRBV23-1 with TRBJ1-1; 7 nucleotides line up with TRBD1. TRBV23-1 is reported as an ORF; its role is uncertain. The CDR3 extends over 13 amino acids. The junction had 2 bases not matched to a gene; V was cut back by 6 bases and J by 1 base.

The genes are TRBV1 and TRBJ2-1; the table's D call of TRBD1 was not tested on the DNA. TRBV1 is flagged as a pseudogene. The CDR3 sequence is 15 residues long. CDR3 residues: CTSGREGQGADEQFF. The CDR3, as DNA: TGCACCAGCGGTCGTGAAGGACAGGGGGCAGATGAGCAGTTCTTC.

The gene calls are TRBV28 and TRBJ2-5, with TRBD1 as a possible D gene (6 bases). The CDR3 covers 13 residues. Trimming took off 5 bases at V and 0 bases at J, with 7 bases between the two ends. The germline V gene encodes CDR1 MDHEN and CDR2 SYDVKM. The CDR3 nucleotides are TGTGCCAGCAGTACAGGGAACCAAGAGACCCAGTACTTC. This encodes CASSTGNQETQYF.

The chain recombines TRBV18 with TRBJ2-2, with D possibly being TRBD1 (6 bases). V dropped 10 bases and J dropped 0 bases, with 15 bases sitting between them. Germline CDR1 KGHSH, CDR2 LQKENI. CDR3 size: 15 residues. The CDR3 protein is CATTGQPTNTGELFF. The DNA for the CDR3 is TGTGCCACCACCGGACAGCCTACGAACACCGGGGAGCTGTTTTTT.

The J gene is TRBJ1-6, the V gene TRBV5-1, with 9 bases matching TRBD1. Per the germline V gene, CDR1 is SGHRS and CDR2 is YFSETQ. V shed 6 bases, J shed 0 bases, and the junction held 7 bases outside the gene matches. This CDR3 has 17 residues. The CDR3 reads CASNSNRGLSYNSPLHF. In DNA form, the CDR3 reads TGCGCCAGCAACTCCAACAGGGGGCTCTCCTATAATTCACCCCTCCACTTT.

V usage is TRBV28 and J usage is TRBJ2-6; tentatively, D is TRBD1 (5 bases). The CDR3 consists of 15 residues. The germline gives CDR1 MDHEN, CDR2 SYDVKM. The V gene lost 2 bases and the J gene lost 0 bases, with 5 bases spanning the gap. CDR3: CASSLDSSGANVLTF. In DNA, the CDR3 is TGTGCCAGCAGTTTAGACAGCTCTGGGGCCAACGTCCTGACTTTC.

V is TRBV5-8 and J is TRBJ2-1; a possible D gene is TRBD1 (6 bases). Deletions cut 2 bases from V and 4 bases from J, with 13 bases between. The length of the CDR3 is 15 residues. CDR1 is SGHTS and CDR2 is YDEGEE in the germline V gene. CDR3: CASSLTGTTYNEQFF. The CDR3 nucleotides read TGTGCCAGCAGCTTAACCGGGACAACATACAATGAGCAGTTCTTC.

This clone was detected only once. The rearrangement uses TRBV6-1 and TRBJ2-1, with 7 nucleotides matching TRBD2. Per germline, CDR1 MNHNS and CDR2 SASEGT. This CDR3 has 15 amino acids. After removal of 1 base from V and 0 bases from J, the junction contained 0 bases not matched to a gene. CDR3 in DNA: TGTGCCAGCAGTGAAGGGACTAGCTCCTACAATGAGCAGTTCTTC. Translating it yields CASSEGTSSYNEQFF.

The V gene is TRBV25-1, the J gene TRBJ2-2, with D tentatively TRBD2 (5 bases). The CDR3 spans 14 residues. V lost 6 bases and J lost 0, with 8 bases in between. Germline CDR1 is MGHDK and CDR2 is SYGVNS. The CDR3 bases are TGTGCCAGCAGCTCCGGGACGAACACCGGGGAGCTGTTTTTT. Its translation is CASSSGTNTGELFF.

V is TRBV3-1 (or the pseudogene TRBV3-2) and J is TRBJ2-5, with D possibly matching TRBD1 (6 bases). Per the germline V gene, CDR1 is LGHDT and CDR2 is YNNKEL (reference sequence). The V end was cut by 7 bases, the J end by 7 bases, with 13 bases between. The CDR3 totals 12 residues. The CDR3 here is CASTQGLGTQYF. The DNA of the CDR3 is TGTGCCAGCACTCAGGGGTTGGGGACCCAGTACTTC.

The rearrangement uses TRBV6-4 and TRBJ2-3, with 12 positions matching TRBD2. V was pared by 4 bases and J by 0 bases, with 8 bases of the junction left unmatched. The CDR3 has 18 amino acids. CDR1 and CDR2 from the germline V gene are MRHNA and SNTAGT. CDR3 sequence reads: CASSVTSGGTPSTDTQYF. The CDR3 DNA is TGTGCCAGCAGTGTCACTAGCGGGGGGACACCTAGCACAGATACGCAGTATTTT.

This clone was seen a single time. V and J are TRBV7-9 and TRBJ1-2; possibly TRBD1 for D (5 bases). The V gene's germline CDR1 is SEHNR and CDR2 FQNEAQ (reference sequence). With 1 base removed from V and 4 bases from J, the gap between germline ends came to 13 bases. The CDR3 runs 15 residues. The CDR3 sequence: CASSLGGQGLYGYTF. In DNA, the CDR3 is TGTGCCAGCAGCTTAGGTGGCCAGGGCCTCTATGGCTACACCTTC.

V usage is TRBV12-3 or TRBV12-4 and J usage is TRBJ1-4; 7 nucleotides align to TRBD1. V lost 8 bases to trimming and J lost 5 bases; unmatched junction nucleotides: 2. The CDR3 is 12 amino acids. The CDR3 bases are TGTGCCAGCGGCAGGGGGAATGAAAAACTGTTTTTT. It yields the protein CASGRGNEKLFF.

The rearrangement uses TRBV5-1 and TRBJ1-1; 7 positions match TRBD1. Trimming removed 5 bases from V and 2 bases from J; junction bases left unmatched: 6. This CDR3 is built from 14 residues. Germline V gene sequence: CDR1 SGHRS, CDR2 YFSETQ. This CDR3 reads CASRPGTDNTEAFF. CDR3 DNA: TGCGCCAGCAGACCCGGGACAGATAACACTGAAGCTTTCTTT.

The V gene is TRBV28, the J gene TRBJ1-5; no reliable D call. V was shortened by 5 bases and J by 3 bases, with 17 bases between the two germline ends. In germline, CDR1 is MDHEN, CDR2 SYDVKM. This CDR3 has 16 residues. For the CDR3, the DNA is TGTGCCAGCAGTCTTAGAGCATGGGGAGACAATCAGCCCCAGCATTTT. It yields the protein CASSLRAWGDNQPQHF.